In its sample, the clone carrying this TCR beta chain was seen once. The V gene lost 4 bases and the J gene lost 5 bases, with 13 bases spanning the gap. This CDR3 has 14 residues. CDR1 SNHLY and CDR2 FYNNEI come from the germline V gene. The record originates from a study of T cell changes during pregnancy in multiple sclerosis. The method was immunoSEQ multiplex PCR; TCRdb's version includes in-frame clones alone and lacks a portion of them. The sample contains some 43,000 clones, 85% to 90% of which appear only once. This specimen was peripheral blood, taken in the first trimester of pregnancy. The chain carries TRBV2 and TRBJ2-3, with a weak D call TRBD2 (7 bases). The receptor comes from a female donor in good health, enrolled as a control in a pregnancy study. The CDR3: CASSVGLGGDTQYF. The CDR3 coding sequence is TGTGCCAGCAGTGTTGGACTAGGGGGAGATACGCAGTATTTT.